What follows is one TCR beta chain and its context. Its antigen is not known. One junction end disagrees with the germline gene, perhaps due to a read error. This sample is part of a study of blood T cells in healthy people across ages. The overall study: About one barcoded beta molecule was captured per two T cells (by template switching).

Study-wide results and caveats: In these data, TCR beta diversity tracked strongly with naive T cell percentage.

This CDR3 region has 17 residues. CDR1 is DFQATT, CDR2 SNEGSKA, per germline (reference sequence). Donors gave roughly 10 milliliters of peripheral blood apiece. A second PCR, run for about 6 to 11 cycles, used a sample-barcoded 5' primer plus a J-beta primer mix. In TCRdb, the 5' RACE reads were re-called with MiXCR into one record per CDR3 protein. Among around 870,000 distinct CDR3 sequences, 29% were seen once, and the ten largest hold around 16%. The receptor was isolated from a woman at least 80 years old in good health. Sequencing was performed on blood. This chain uses TRBV20-1 with TRBJ2-1, with TRBD1 identical over 8 bases. The DNA for the CDR3 is TGCAGTGCCCGAGCTGAGAGGAACAGGGGGGTTTTCAATGAGCAGGTCTTC. This codes for CSARAERNRGVFNEQVF.